These T cell receptor beta chains were read from a single sample in a study of blood T cell repertoires in COVID-19. The repertoire was sequenced with immunoSEQ multiplex PCR; TCRdb's copy has only in-frame clones and lacks some. The data show 85,000 to 95,000 clones, with about three quarters seen just once and 7% held by the top ten. Sequencing used peripheral blood. The receptors derive from a man between 65 and 85 years old with acute or convalescent COVID-19. Each CDR3 is given with its conserved first and last residue. A D gene is named only where the DNA matches it firmly. Size is omitted from some rows. Given values are once, few, many or a class for expanded clones.

J,size,D,V,DNA,CDR3
TRBJ2-5,-,-,TRBV4-1,TGCGCCAGCAGATCAGGGGCCCGGGAGACCCAGTACTTC,CASRSGARETQYF
TRBJ1-1,-,-,TRBV5-1,TGCGCCAGCAGCTTGGGAGTTCTCACTGAAGCTTTCTTT,CASSLGVLTEAFF
TRBJ2-2,-,TRBD2,TRBV13,TGTGCCAGCAGCTTCTATAGCGGGAGTTTTACCGGGGAGCTGTTTTTT,CASSFYSGSFTGELFF
TRBJ2-3,few,-,TRBV28,TGTGCCAGCAGTCACAGGAGCACAGATACGCAGTATTTT,CASSHRSTDTQYF
TRBJ2-3,-,TRBD2,TRBV30,TGTGCCTGGAGTGTCGGCCTAGCGGGGGCTCGAGATACGCAGTATTTT,CAWSVGLAGARDTQYF
TRBJ1-2,-,TRBD1,TRBV28,TGTGCCAGCAGTCCTCGGACAGGGCCTTACACCTTC,CASSPRTGPYTF
TRBJ1-4,-,-,TRBV25-1,TGTGCCAACAGTGGCTGGCCCGAAGCAACTAATGAAAAACTGTTTTTT,CANSGWPEATNEKLFF
TRBJ1-5,-,-,TRBV24-1,TGTGCCACCAGTGACCGTCATGGGGGGGGGACCAATCAGCCCCAGCATTTT,CATSDRHGGGTNQPQHF
TRBJ2-5,many,-,TRBV29-1,TGCAGCGTTGAAGACCCAGAAGAGACCCAGTACTTC,CSVEDPEETQYF
TRBJ1-1,-,TRBD1,TRBV5-1,TGCGCCAGCAGCCATACAGGGGGCGGCAACACTGAAGCTTTCTTT,CASSHTGGGNTEAFF
TRBJ1-1,-,-,TRBV7-6,TGTGCCAGCAGCTTAGGGAGACAGGCATCGAACACTGAAGCTTTCTTT,CASSLGRQASNTEAFF
TRBJ2-3,-,-,TRBV4-1,TGCGCCAGCAGCCAAGAAACGAGAGGAGGTTATTACGGAGATACGCAGTATTTT,CASSQETRGGYYGDTQYF
TRBJ1-2,-,TRBD1,TRBV3-1/TRBV3-2,TGTGCCAGCAGCCAAGTAGCGGGACAGCGCCTCCACACCTTC,CASSQVAGQRLHTF
TRBJ2-5,-,-,TRBV5-1,TGCGCCAGCAGCTCACGGGGTTATGAGACCCAGTACTTC,CASSSRGYETQYF
TRBJ1-2,-,TRBD1,TRBV6-2/TRBV6-3,TGTGCCAGCAGTCCCGGACAGGGGCACTTGGGTGGCTACACCTTC,CASSPGQGHLGGYTF
TRBJ2-6,few,TRBD1,TRBV3-1/TRBV3-2,TGTGCCAGCAGCCTTAGGGACAGGAGCTACTCTGGGGCCAACGTCCTGACTTTC,CASSLRDRSYSGANVLTF